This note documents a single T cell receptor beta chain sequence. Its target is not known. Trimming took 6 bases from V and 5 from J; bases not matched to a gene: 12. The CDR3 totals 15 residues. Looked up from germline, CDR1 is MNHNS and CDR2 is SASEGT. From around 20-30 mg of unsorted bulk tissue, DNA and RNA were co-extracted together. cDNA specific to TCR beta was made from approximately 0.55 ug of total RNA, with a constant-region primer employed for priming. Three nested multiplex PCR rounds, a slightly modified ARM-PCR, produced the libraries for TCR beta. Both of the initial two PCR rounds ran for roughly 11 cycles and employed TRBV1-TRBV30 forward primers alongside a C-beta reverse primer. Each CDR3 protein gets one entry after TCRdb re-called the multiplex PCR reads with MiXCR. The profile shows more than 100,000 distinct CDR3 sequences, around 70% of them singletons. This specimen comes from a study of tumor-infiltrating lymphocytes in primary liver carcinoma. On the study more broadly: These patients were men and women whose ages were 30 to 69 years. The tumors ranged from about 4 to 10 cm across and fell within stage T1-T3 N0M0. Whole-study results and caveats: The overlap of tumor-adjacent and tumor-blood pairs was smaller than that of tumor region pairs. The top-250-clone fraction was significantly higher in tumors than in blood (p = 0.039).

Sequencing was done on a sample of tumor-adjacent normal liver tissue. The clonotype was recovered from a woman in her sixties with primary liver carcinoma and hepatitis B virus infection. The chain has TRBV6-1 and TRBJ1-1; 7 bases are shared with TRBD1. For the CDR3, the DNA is TGTGCCAGCAGCATCCGCAGACAGGGAAGAACTGAAGCTTTCTTT. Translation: CASSIRRQGRTEAFF.